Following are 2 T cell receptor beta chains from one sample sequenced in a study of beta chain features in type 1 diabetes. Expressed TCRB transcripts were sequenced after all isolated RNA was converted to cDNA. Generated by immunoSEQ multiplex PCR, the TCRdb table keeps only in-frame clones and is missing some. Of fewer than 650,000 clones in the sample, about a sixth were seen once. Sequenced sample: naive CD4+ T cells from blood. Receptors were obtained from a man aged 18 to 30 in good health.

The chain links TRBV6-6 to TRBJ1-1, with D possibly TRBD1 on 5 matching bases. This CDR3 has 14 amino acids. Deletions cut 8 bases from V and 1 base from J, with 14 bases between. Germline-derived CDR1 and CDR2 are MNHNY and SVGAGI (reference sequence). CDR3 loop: CASCKGTANTEAFF. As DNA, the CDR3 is TGTGCCAGCTGCAAAGGGACGGCGAACACTGAAGCTTTCTTT.

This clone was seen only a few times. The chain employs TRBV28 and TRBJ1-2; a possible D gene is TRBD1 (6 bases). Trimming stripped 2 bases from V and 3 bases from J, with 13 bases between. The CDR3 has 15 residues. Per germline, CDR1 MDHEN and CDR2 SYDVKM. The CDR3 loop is CASSLVGSGDYGYTF. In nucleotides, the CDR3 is TGTGCCAGCAGTTTAGTAGGATCAGGGGACTATGGCTACACCTTC.